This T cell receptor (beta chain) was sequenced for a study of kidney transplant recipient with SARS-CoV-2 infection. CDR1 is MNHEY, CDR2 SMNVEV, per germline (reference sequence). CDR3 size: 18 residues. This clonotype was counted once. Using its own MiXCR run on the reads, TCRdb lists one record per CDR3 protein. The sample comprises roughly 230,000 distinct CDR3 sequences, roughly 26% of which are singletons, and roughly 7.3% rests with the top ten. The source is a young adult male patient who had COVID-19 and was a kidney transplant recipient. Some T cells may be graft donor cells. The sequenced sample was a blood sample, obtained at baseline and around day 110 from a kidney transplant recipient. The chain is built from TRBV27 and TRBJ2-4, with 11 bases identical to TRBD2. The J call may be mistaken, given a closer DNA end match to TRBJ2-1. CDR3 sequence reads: CASSSDSRRLAGFDEQFF. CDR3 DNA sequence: TGTGCCAGCAGTTCCGATTCCCGACGACTAGCGGGGTTCGATGAGCAGTTCTTC.